Given below is one T cell receptor (beta chain) in context. Its antigen remains unidentified. Germline CDR1 reads SGHTA; CDR2 reads FQGNSA. CDR3 length: 17 amino acids. Trimming stripped 0 bases from V and 1 base from J, with 15 bases between. All donors were Caucasian adults living in Nashville, Tennessee. This specimen comes from a study of shared clonotypes between healthy human individuals. Across the study: Three plates each covered CD4 naive and memory; CD8 naive two, CD8 memory one.

Sequenced by immunoSEQ multiplex PCR; TCRdb stores in-frame clones only, minus some. The data show over a million clones, roughly 97% seen once. The study, taken as a whole, reports: Larger estimated richness was generally recorded for naive subsets relative to memory subsets.

This sequence joins TRBV7-2 and TRBJ1-2; D gene ambiguous. The source material was naive CD4+ T cells sorted from blood. The subset is: CD45RA+ positively selected. The TCR originated in a man under 40 in good health. DNA of the CDR3: TGTGCCAGCAGCTTAGCGGGTGGGGTGGGATATAACTATGGCTACACCTTC. It encodes CASSLAGGVGYNYGYTF.